Listed below are T cell receptor beta chains from one sample, sequenced in a study of radiotherapy plus CTLA-4 blockade in lung cancer. Repertoires were generated with immunoSEQ multiplex PCR, while TCRdb's copy carries only in-frame clones and drops some. This sample has 50,000 to 65,000 clones, with around 79% found just once. The sequenced sample was peripheral blood, obtained from a patient treated with radiotherapy plus ipilimumab. The receptors were sampled from a human donor with non-small cell lung cancer who had a complete response to radiotherapy plus ipilimumab. Each CDR3 is given with its conserved first and last residue. A D gene is named only where the DNA matches it firmly. The size field is filled for only some rows; it gives once, few, many or a size class.

-	TRBV28	-	TRBJ2-5	CASSSPRGSGGETQYF	TGTGCCAGCAGTTCCCCTCGGGGCTCCGGGGGAGAGACCCAGTACTTC
TRBD1	TRBV6-5	-	TRBJ1-3	CASSWDSGNTIYF	TGTGCCAGCAGTTGGGACAGCGGAAACACCATATATTTT
-	TRBV25-1	few	TRBJ1-2	CASSEEQVPFGYTF	TGTGCCAGCAGTGAAGAACAGGTCCCTTTTGGCTACACCTTC
-	TRBV25-1	-	TRBJ1-1	CASMGVRGSYTEAFF	TGTGCCAGCATGGGTGTCAGGGGTTCTTACACTGAAGCTTTCTTT
-	TRBV4-3	-	TRBJ1-2	CASSQVPGIVYGYTF	TGCGCCAGCAGCCAAGTCCCGGGTATCGTTTATGGCTACACCTTC
-	TRBV11-3	-	TRBJ2-1	CASTPRGGKPNNEQFF	TGTGCCAGCACCCCCAGAGGAGGGAAACCTAACAATGAGCAGTTCTTC
TRBD1	TRBV5-4	-	TRBJ2-7	CASSGDRGLSEQYF	TGTGCCAGCAGTGGGGACAGGGGGCTTAGCGAGCAGTACTTC
TRBD1	TRBV7-9	-	TRBJ1-4	CASSIAAQTGATNEKLFF	TGTGCCAGCAGCATAGCCGCTCAGACAGGGGCAACTAATGAAAAACTGTTTTTT
TRBD2	TRBV11-3	-	TRBJ2-5	CASSLGGTIGQETQYF	TGTGCCAGCAGCTTAGGGGGGACTATAGGACAAGAGACCCAGTACTTC
TRBD1	TRBV10-2	-	TRBJ1-1	CASTRQGMTFF	TGCGCCAGCACTCGACAGGGGATGACTTTCTTT
TRBD2	TRBV7-2	-	TRBJ2-5	CASSRTSGSRETQYF	TGTGCCAGCAGCCGGACTAGCGGGAGTAGGGAGACCCAGTACTTC
-	TRBV18	-	TRBJ2-3	CASSPPNGGGTDTQYF	TGTGCCAGCTCACCACCGAACGGGGGAGGCACAGATACGCAGTATTTT
TRBD1	TRBV7-9	-	TRBJ1-1	CASRPPQHRGTNTEAFF	TGTGCCAGCAGACCTCCCCAACACAGGGGGACGAACACTGAAGCTTTCTTT
TRBD2	TRBV2	-	TRBJ2-2	CATHPSGRNTGELFF	TGTGCCACCCACCCTAGCGGGAGGAACACCGGGGAGCTGTTTTTT
TRBD1	TRBV27	-	TRBJ1-4	CASSTQQGLTNEKLFF	TGTGCCAGCAGTACTCAACAGGGGCTAACTAATGAAAAACTGTTTTTT
-	TRBV2	-	TRBJ2-3	CASSPRQITDTQYF	TGTGCCAGCAGCCCTCGACAGATCACAGATACGCAGTATTTT
-	TRBV15	-	TRBJ2-3	CATSLDRSTDTQYF	TGTGCCACCAGCCTAGACAGAAGCACAGATACGCAGTATTTT
-	TRBV2	-	TRBJ2-2	CASSQGQRRAGELFF	TGTGCCAGCAGTCAAGGACAAAGGCGGGCCGGGGAGCTGTTTTTT
TRBD1	TRBV12-5	-	TRBJ2-1	CASGFKGADNEQFF	TGTGCTAGTGGTTTTAAGGGGGCGGACAATGAGCAGTTCTTC
TRBD1	TRBV7-9	-	TRBJ1-2	CASSLGQGQYGYTF	TGTGCCAGCAGCTTAGGACAGGGCCAATATGGCTACACCTTC
TRBD1	TRBV14	once	TRBJ1-1	CASSLDRGGTEAFF	TGTGCCAGCAGCCTAGACAGGGGCGGCACTGAAGCTTTCTTT
TRBD1	TRBV9	-	TRBJ1-5	CASSVDGQDNQPQHF	TGTGCCAGCAGCGTAGATGGACAGGACAATCAGCCCCAGCATTTT
TRBD2	TRBV7-2	-	TRBJ2-3	CASSKEITGLAGGTQYF	TGTGCCAGCAGCAAAGAGATCACGGGACTAGCGGGGGGTACGCAGTATTTT
TRBD1	TRBV27	-	TRBJ1-2	CASSLVPGTGSYGYTF	TGTGCCAGCAGCCTCGTTCCCGGGACAGGGTCCTATGGCTACACCTTC
TRBD2	TRBV28	-	TRBJ2-1	CASLYRGLAGYNEQFF	TGTGCCAGCCTTTACCGAGGACTAGCGGGATACAATGAGCAGTTCTTC
TRBD2	TRBV7-9	-	TRBJ2-2	CASSYRGGSTGELFF	TGTGCCAGCAGCTACCGGGGGGGCAGTACCGGGGAGCTGTTTTTT
TRBD1	TRBV27	-	TRBJ1-4	CASSSGQGGEKLFF	TGTGCCAGCAGTTCCGGACAGGGGGGGGAAAAACTGTTTTTT
-	TRBV6-5	-	TRBJ2-3	CASRYVGRSGDTQYF	TGTGCCAGCAGGTACGTGGGGCGCAGCGGGGATACGCAGTATTTT
TRBD1	TRBV11-2	-	TRBJ1-3	CASSPRGQGAPGGNTIYF	TGTGCCAGCAGCCCCAGGGGACAGGGGGCCCCAGGTGGAAACACCATATATTTT
TRBD1	TRBV9	-	TRBJ1-2	CASSRQGLYGYTF	TGTGCCAGTTCAAGACAGGGGCTCTATGGCTACACCTTC
TRBD1	TRBV7-9	few	TRBJ1-5	CASSQGTVGQPQHF	TGTGCCAGCAGCCAGGGGACAGTCGGTCAGCCCCAGCATTTT
-	TRBV18	-	TRBJ2-7	CASSYDPLRTYEQYF	TGTGCCAGCTCGTATGACCCCCTGCGGACTTACGAGCAGTACTTC
TRBD1	TRBV6-5	-	TRBJ1-1	CASRETGLDTEAFF	TGTGCCAGCAGGGAGACAGGGTTGGACACTGAAGCTTTCTTT
-	TRBV7-2	-	TRBJ1-4	CASSLVGDRTEKLFF	TGTGCCAGCAGCTTAGTAGGAGACAGAACTGAAAAACTGTTTTTT
TRBD1	TRBV6-5	-	TRBJ1-1	CASSRGQGAREAFF	TGTGCCAGCAGCCGGGGACAGGGGGCTCGGGAGGCTTTCTTT
TRBD2	TRBV4-2	-	TRBJ2-5	CASSAQGLAGGGETQYF	TGTGCCAGCAGCGCTCAAGGACTAGCGGGGGGAGGTGAGACCCAGTACTTC
-	TRBV9	-	TRBJ2-5	CASSVGPEETQYF	TGTGCCAGCAGCGTAGGGCCAGAAGAGACCCAGTACTTC
TRBD2	TRBV5-4	-	TRBJ2-2	CASSLGPSGRRTGELFF	TGTGCCAGCAGCTTAGGTCCTAGCGGGAGACGCACCGGGGAGCTGTTTTTT
-	TRBV6-5	once	TRBJ1-2	CASSYAPTDNYGYTF	TGTGCCAGCAGTTACGCTCCAACAGATAACTATGGCTACACCTTC
TRBD1	TRBV5-1	few	TRBJ2-2	CASSLGQGKAGELFF	TGCGCCAGCAGCCTCGGACAGGGGAAGGCCGGGGAGCTGTTTTTT
TRBD2	TRBV4-3	-	TRBJ2-3	CASNREAGRTDTQYF	TGCGCCAGCAACCGAGAAGCGGGGCGCACAGATACGCAGTATTTT
-	TRBV2	-	TRBJ2-3	CASSGQVLDSQYF	TGTGCCAGCAGTGGACAGGTCCTAGATTCGCAGTATTTT
TRBD1	TRBV19	-	TRBJ1-2	CAAQDRATKNGYTF	TGTGCCGCCCAGGACAGGGCGACAAAGAATGGCTACACCTTC